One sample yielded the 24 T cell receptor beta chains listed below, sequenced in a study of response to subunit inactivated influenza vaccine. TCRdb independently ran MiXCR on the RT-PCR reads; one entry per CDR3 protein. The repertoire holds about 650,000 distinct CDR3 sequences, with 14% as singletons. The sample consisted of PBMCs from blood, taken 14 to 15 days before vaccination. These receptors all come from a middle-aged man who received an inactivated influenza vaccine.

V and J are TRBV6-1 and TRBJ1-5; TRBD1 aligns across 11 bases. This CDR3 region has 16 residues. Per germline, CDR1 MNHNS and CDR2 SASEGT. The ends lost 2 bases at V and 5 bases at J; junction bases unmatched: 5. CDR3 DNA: TGTGCCAGCAGTGAATTGGGACAGGGGGTCGATCAGCCCCAGCATTTT. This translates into CASSELGQGVDQPQHF.

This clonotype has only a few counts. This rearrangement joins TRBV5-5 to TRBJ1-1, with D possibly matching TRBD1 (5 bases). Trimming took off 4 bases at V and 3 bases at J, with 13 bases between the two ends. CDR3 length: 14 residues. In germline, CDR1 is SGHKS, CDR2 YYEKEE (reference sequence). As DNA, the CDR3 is TGTGCCAGCAGCCAATTATCGACAGACACTGAAGCTTTCTTT. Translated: CASSQLSTDTEAFF.

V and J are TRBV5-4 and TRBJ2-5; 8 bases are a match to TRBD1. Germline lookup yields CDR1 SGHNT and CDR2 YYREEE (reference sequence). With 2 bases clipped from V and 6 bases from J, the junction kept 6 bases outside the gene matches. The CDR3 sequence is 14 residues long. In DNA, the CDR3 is TGTGCCAGCAGCTTCGACAGGGGTGGGCAGACCCAGTACTTC. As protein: CASSFDRGGQTQYF. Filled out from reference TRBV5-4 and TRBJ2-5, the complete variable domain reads ETGVTQSPTHLIKTRGQQVTLRCSSQSGHNTVSWYQQALGQGPQFIFQYYREEENGRGNFPPRFSGLQFPNYSSELNVNALELDDSALYLCASSFDRGGQTQYFGPGTRLLVL.

As DNA, the CDR3 is TGTGCCAGCAGCCCTCAATCAGGGTGGAGCAATCAGCCCCAGCATTTT. It encodes CASSPQSGWSNQPQHF. The rearrangement links TRBV7-2 to TRBJ1-5; a possible D gene is TRBD1 (5 bases). The CDR3 has 16 amino acids. Germline CDR1 is SGHTA and CDR2 is FQGNSA. Trimming shortened V by 5 bases and J by 1 base, and 15 bases separated the two germline ends.

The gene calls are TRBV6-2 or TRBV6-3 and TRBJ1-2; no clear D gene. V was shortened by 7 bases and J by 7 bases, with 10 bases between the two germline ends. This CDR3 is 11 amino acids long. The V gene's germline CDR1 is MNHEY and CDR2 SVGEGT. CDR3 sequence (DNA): TGTGCCAGCAAAACAGTAGGTGGCTACACCTTC. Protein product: CASKTVGGYTF.

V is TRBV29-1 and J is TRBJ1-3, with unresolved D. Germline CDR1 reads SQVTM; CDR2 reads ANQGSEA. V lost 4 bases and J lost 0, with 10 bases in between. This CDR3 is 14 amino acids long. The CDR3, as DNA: TGCAGCGTTGGTGATTTACGCTCTGGAAACACCATATATTTT. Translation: CSVGDLRSGNTIYF. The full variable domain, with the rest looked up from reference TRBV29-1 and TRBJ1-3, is SAVISQKPSRDICQRGTSLTIQCQVDSQVTMMFWYRQQPGQSLTLIATANQGSEATYESGFVIDKFPISRPNLTFSTLTVSNMSPEDSSIYLCSVGDLRSGNTIYFGEGSWLTVV.

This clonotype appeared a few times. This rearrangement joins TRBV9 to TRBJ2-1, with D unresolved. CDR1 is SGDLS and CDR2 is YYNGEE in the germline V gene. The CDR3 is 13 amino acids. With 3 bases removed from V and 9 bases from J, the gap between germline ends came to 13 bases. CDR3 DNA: TGTGCCAGCAGCGACGCCCTAGTAGCTGAGCAGTTCTTC. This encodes CASSDALVAEQFF. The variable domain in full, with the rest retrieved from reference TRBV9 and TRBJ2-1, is DSGVTQTPKHLITATGQRVTLRCSPRSGDLSVYWYQQSLDQGLQFLIQYYNGEERAKGNILERFSAQQFPDLHSELNLSSLELGDSALYFCASSDALVAEQFFGPGTRLTVL.

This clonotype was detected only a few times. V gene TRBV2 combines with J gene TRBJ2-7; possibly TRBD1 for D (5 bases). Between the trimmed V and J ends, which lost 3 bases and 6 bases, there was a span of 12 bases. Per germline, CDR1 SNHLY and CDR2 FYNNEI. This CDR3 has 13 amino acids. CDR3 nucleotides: TGTGCCAGCAGTGATGCAGGGTCACGCGAGCAGTACTTC. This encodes CASSDAGSREQYF.

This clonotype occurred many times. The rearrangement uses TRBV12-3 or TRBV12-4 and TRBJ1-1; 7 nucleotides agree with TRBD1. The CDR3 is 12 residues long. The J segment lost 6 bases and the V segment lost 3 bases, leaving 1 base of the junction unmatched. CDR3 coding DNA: TGTGCCAGCAGTTTCGGACAGGCTGAAGCTTTCTTT. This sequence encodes CASSFGQAEAFF.

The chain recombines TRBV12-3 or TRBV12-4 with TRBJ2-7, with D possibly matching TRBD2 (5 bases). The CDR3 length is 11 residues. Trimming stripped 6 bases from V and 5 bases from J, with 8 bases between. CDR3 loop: CASSPGDEQYF. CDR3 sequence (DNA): TGTGCCAGCAGCCCCGGGGACGAGCAGTACTTC.

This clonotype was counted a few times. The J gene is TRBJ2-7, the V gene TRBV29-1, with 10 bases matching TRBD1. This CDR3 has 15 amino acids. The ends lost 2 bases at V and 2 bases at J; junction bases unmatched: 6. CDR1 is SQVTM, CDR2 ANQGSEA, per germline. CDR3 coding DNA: TGCAGCGTTGAACGGGGACAGGGGAGTCCCTACGAGCAGTACTTC. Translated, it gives CSVERGQGSPYEQYF.

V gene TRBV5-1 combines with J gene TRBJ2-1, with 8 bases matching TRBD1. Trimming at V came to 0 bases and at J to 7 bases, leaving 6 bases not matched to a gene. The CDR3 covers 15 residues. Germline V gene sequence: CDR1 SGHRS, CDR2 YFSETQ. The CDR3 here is CASSLAQGARNEQFF. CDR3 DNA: TGCGCCAGCAGCTTGGCCCAGGGGGCGCGAAATGAGCAGTTCTTC.

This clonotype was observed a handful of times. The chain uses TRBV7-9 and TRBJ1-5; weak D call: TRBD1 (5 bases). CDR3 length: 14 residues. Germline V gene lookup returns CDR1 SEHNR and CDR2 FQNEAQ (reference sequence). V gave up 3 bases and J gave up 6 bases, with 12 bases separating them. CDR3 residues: CASSFGQGGQPQHF. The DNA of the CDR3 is TGTGCCAGCAGCTTTGGGCAGGGCGGTCAGCCCCAGCATTTT. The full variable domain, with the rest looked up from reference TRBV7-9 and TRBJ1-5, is DTGVSQNPRHKITKRGQNVTFRCDPISEHNRLYWYRQTLGQGPEFLTYFQNEAQLEKSRLLSDRFSAERPKGSFSTLEIQRTEQGDSAMYLCASSFGQGGQPQHFGDGTRLSIL.

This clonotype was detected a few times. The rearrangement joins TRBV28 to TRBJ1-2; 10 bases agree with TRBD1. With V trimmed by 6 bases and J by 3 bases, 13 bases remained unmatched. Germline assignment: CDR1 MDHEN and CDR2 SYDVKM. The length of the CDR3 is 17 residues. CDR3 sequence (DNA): TGTGCCAGCAGAAGCGTCGGGACAGGGGTGTTCTACTATGGCTACACCTTC. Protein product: CASRSVGTGVFYYGYTF.

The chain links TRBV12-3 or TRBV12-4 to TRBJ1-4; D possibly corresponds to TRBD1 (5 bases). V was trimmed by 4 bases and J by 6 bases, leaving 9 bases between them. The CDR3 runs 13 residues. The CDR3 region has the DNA TGTGCCAGCAGTTCGGACATGGATGAAAAACTGTTTTTT. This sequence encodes CASSSDMDEKLFF.

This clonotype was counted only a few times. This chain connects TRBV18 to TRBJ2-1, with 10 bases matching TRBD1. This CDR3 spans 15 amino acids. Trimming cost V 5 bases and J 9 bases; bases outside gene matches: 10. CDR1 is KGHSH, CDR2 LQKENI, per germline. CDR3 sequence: CASSLGQGVIGEQFF. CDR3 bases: TGTGCCAGCTCATTAGGACAGGGGGTCATAGGTGAGCAGTTCTTC.

CDR3: CASSFRQGIVNLHF. Here the CDR3 DNA reads TGTGCCAGCAGTTTTCGGCAGGGGATAGTGAACCTCCACTTT. The chain combines TRBV27 with TRBJ1-6, with a weak D call TRBD1 (6 bases). The CDR3 loop spans 14 amino acids. Trimming shortened V by 3 bases and J by 15 bases, and 18 bases separated the two germline ends. Germline V gene lookup returns CDR1 MNHEY and CDR2 SMNVEV (reference sequence).

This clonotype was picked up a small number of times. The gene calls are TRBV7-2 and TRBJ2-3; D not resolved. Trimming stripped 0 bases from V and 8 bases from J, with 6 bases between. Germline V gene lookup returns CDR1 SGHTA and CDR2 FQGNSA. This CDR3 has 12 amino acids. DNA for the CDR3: TGTGCCAGCAGCTTAGCGGTGGGTACGCAGTATTTT. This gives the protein CASSLAVGTQYF.

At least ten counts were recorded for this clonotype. The CDR3 DNA follows: TGTGCCATCAGTGAATTGGGTGAGCAGTTCTTC. It specifies CAISELGEQFF. The rearrangement uses TRBV10-3 and TRBJ2-1; D uncertain. Germline V gene lookup returns CDR1 ENHRY and CDR2 SYGVKD. CDR3 length equals 11 residues. The V and J ends lost 3 bases and 9 bases respectively, with 6 bases between them.

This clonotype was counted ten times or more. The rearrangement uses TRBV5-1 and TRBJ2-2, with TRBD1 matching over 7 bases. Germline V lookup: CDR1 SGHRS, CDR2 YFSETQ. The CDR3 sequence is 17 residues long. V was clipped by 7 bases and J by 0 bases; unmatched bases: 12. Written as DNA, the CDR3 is TGCGCCAGCCGAGTCCTTACAGGGGCGACGAACACCGGGGAGCTGTTTTTT. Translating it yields CASRVLTGATNTGELFF.

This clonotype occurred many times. The CDR3: CSAGRTTNEKLFF. CDR3 nucleotide sequence: TGCAGTGCTGGACGGACAACTAATGAAAAACTGTTTTTT. The V gene is TRBV20-1, the J gene TRBJ1-4, with unresolved D. This CDR3 has 13 amino acids. Germline V CDR1 and CDR2: DFQATT, SNEGSKA (reference sequence). Trimming took off 5 bases at V and 0 bases at J, with 7 bases between the two ends.

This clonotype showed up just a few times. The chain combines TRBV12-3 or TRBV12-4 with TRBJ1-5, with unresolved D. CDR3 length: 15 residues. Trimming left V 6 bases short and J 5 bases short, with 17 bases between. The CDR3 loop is CASRLGWLADQPQHF. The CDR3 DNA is TGTGCCAGCAGACTGGGGTGGTTGGCAGATCAGCCCCAGCATTTT.

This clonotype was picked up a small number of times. Here the CDR3 reads CASSLVSAGELFF. The CDR3 DNA reads TGTGCCAGCAGCTTAGTTAGTGCCGGGGAGCTGTTTTTT. The chain combines TRBV7-2 with TRBJ2-2, with D unresolved. Per germline, CDR1 SGHTA and CDR2 FQGNSA. CDR3 size: 13 residues. The V gene lost 1 base and the J gene lost 6 bases, with 6 bases spanning the gap.

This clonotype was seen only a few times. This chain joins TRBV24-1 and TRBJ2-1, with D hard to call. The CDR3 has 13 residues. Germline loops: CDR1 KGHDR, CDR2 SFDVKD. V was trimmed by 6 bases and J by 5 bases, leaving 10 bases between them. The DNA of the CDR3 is TGTGCCACCAGTCGGGCAACAAACAATGAGCAGTTCTTC. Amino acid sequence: CATSRATNNEQFF.